The clone carrying this T cell receptor beta chain has a count of ten or more. The antigen remains undetermined. TCR beta VDJ combinations and CDR3 sequences were profiled from genomic DNA. TCRdb re-called the reads through MiXCR, storing one row per CDR3 protein. Of just over 450,000 distinct CDR3 sequences detected, approximately 33% appear once; the ten largest clones hold approximately 0.82%. The CDR3 is 16 residues long. CDR1 SGHRS and CDR2 YFSETQ come from the germline V gene. V was clipped by 0 bases and J by 4 bases; unmatched bases: 2. The entry originates in a study of CD8+CD57+ T cells in acquired aplastic anemia. Study-level points and caveats: Statistical testing detected no significant gap in CD8+ Simpson's diversity between patients and controls. In common between the patients and the controls were nearly 30 CD8+ CDR3 sequences.

Previously, flow cytometry had revealed CD8+CD57+ cell expansion in the patients chosen for sequencing. Every one of the patients had aplastic anemia (severe, acquired). The rearrangement uses TRBV5-1 and TRBJ1-6; 9 bases agree with TRBD1. The TCR originated in a human donor with aplastic anemia. The sequencing sample was made of sorted CD4+, CD8+, or CD8+CD57+ T cells (not recorded which) from PBMCs. The CDR3 here is CASSLEGTGYNSPLHF. The CDR3 bases are TGCGCCAGCAGCTTGGAGGGGACAGGGTATAATTCACCCCTCCACTTT.